This TCR beta chain is drawn from a study of spatial heterogeneity in lung cancer. This clonotype was counted at least ten times. Its antigen is unidentified. This beta chain is off target for a library built for alpha chains, so its abundance means little. General study points: One measure, the expanded intratumoral alpha and beta TCR count, tracked tumor mutation counts.

Time point specified: sample taken at primary tumor resection. V gave up 1 base and J gave up 2 bases; unmatched junction bases: 11. CDR1 is LGHNA and CDR2 is YSLEER in the germline V gene. The CDR3 is 19 residues long. TCRdb redid the calling of the 5' RACE reads with MiXCR, one entry per CDR3 protein. The sample holds under 20,000 distinct CDR3 sequences, around 6.2% seen once. Sequenced material: lung tumor tissue, taken at surgery. The receptor comes from a male donor with early-stage non-small cell lung cancer. The chain couples TRBV4-3 to TRBJ2-2, with TRBD1 identical over 9 bases. The CDR3 region is CASSQAFFKGQGNTGELFF. In DNA form, the CDR3 reads TGCGCCAGCAGCCAAGCCTTCTTTAAGGGACAGGGAAACACCGGGGAGCTGTTTTTT.